The 2 T cell receptor beta chains reported below all come from one sample, sequenced in a study of blood T cell repertoires in COVID-19. Here immunoSEQ multiplex PCR was the method, and the copy in TCRdb shows in-frame clones only, minus some. Of around 160,000 clones listed, approximately 80% are singletons. Sequences were obtained from peripheral blood. These receptors were taken from a human donor with acute or convalescent COVID-19. The donor label of this sample is uncertain.

The V call is TRBV7-8, the J call TRBJ1-1; 7 bases are shared with TRBD1. Germline values: CDR1 SGHVS, CDR2 FQNEAQ. The V gene end was trimmed by 2 bases and the J gene end by 3 bases; junction bases not matched to a gene: 6. The CDR3 sequence is 15 residues long. The CDR3 DNA reads TGTGCCAGCAGCTTATTCTACCAGGGGGACACTGAAGCTTTCTTT. Its translation: CASSLFYQGDTEAFF.

This clone was seen just once. V gene TRBV5-6 combines with J gene TRBJ2-7; tentative D call: TRBD2 (6 bases). Trimming shortened V by 4 bases and J by 3 bases, and 14 bases separated the two germline ends. Germline values: CDR1 SGHDT, CDR2 YYEEEE. This CDR3 has 14 amino acids. The CDR3 DNA reads TGTGCCAGCAGCCCCTTTACCGGGAGCTACGAGCAGTACGTC. Translation gives CASSPFTGSYEQYV.